The 12 T cell receptor beta chains in this list originate from one sample, sequenced in a study of beta chain features in type 1 diabetes. Expressed TCRB transcripts were sequenced, since all the RNA that had been isolated was reverse transcribed. Sequenced by immunoSEQ multiplex PCR; TCRdb stores in-frame clones only, minus some. This sample carries hundreds of thousands of clones, 30% of them seen once, and the ten largest clones take 0.06% to 0.07%. Sequencing used naive CD4+ T cells from blood. These receptors all come from a young man in good health.

The V call is TRBV30, the J call TRBJ1-2, with 7 bases lining up with TRBD1. Per the germline V gene, CDR1 is GTSNPN and CDR2 is SVGIG (reference sequence). J gave up 3 bases and V 8 bases, and 9 bases lay outside the gene matches. The CDR3 contains 13 residues. DNA for the CDR3: TGTGCCGGGGTGGGACAGCCATACTATGGCTACACCTTC. Translation gives CAGVGQPYYGYTF.

The chain is built from TRBV2 and TRBJ2-6; D is perhaps TRBD1 or TRBD2 (5 bases each). CDR3 size: 15 residues. The V and J ends lost 8 bases and 1 base respectively, with 12 bases between them. Looked up from germline, CDR1 is SNHLY and CDR2 is FYNNEI. CDR3 nucleotides: TGTGCCAGCGGTAGAGGGGAGTCTGGGGCCAACGTCCTGACTTTC. Its translation is CASGRGESGANVLTF.

This chain uses TRBV5-6 with TRBJ2-5; 7 nucleotides match TRBD1. The CDR3 consists of 15 residues. J lost 2 bases, V lost 4 bases, and 8 bases had no gene match. Germline V CDR1 and CDR2: SGHDT, YYEEEE. CDR3 protein: CASSPWDRPQETQYF. CDR3 sequence (DNA): TGTGCCAGCAGCCCCTGGGACAGACCTCAAGAGACCCAGTACTTC.

This clone was detected a few times. The chain joins TRBV29-1 to TRBJ1-2; D call uncertain. The CDR3 loop spans 12 amino acids. From germline, CDR1 is SQVTM and CDR2 ANQGSEA. The V and J ends lost 3 bases and 3 bases respectively, with 8 bases between them. In DNA, the CDR3 is TGCAGCGTTGAGTCACACCACTATGGCTACACCTTC. Encoded protein: CSVESHHYGYTF.

This clone has more than one count but fewer than ten. V is TRBV28 and J is TRBJ1-5; the D gene is possibly TRBD1 (6 bases). The germline V gene encodes CDR1 MDHEN and CDR2 SYDVKM. The CDR3 totals 13 residues. The CDR3 loop is CAGAGYSNQPQHF. The CDR3, as DNA: TGTGCGGGGGCGGGCTATAGCAATCAGCCCCAGCATTTT.

The chain is built from TRBV29-1 and TRBJ2-3, with D uncertain. The CDR3 is 12 amino acids. V lost 0 bases to trimming and J lost 3 bases, with 4 bases between them. Germline CDR1 is SQVTM and CDR2 is ANQGSEA. The CDR3 DNA reads as TGCAGCGTTGAAGAACGTACAGATACGCAGTATTTT. It encodes CSVEERTDTQYF.

This clone has only a few counts. The sample holds other DNA sequences that translate to the same CDR3. J is TRBJ2-1 and V is TRBV18; D is uncertain. The CDR3 covers 13 residues. CDR1 and CDR2 (germline): KGHSH, LQKENI. Trimming removed 5 bases from V and 0 bases from J, with 5 bases in between. CDR3 sequence: CASSLSSYNEQFF. The CDR3 DNA reads as TGTGCCAGCTCATTGAGCTCCTACAATGAGCAGTTCTTC.

The gene calls are TRBV7-9 and TRBJ1-2; tentative D call: TRBD1 (5 bases). CDR1 is SEHNR, CDR2 FQNEAQ, per germline (reference sequence). The CDR3 runs 15 residues. Trimming removed 1 base from V and 4 bases from J, with 13 bases in between. CDR3 sequence reads: CASSLGVSGLYGYTF. CDR3 sequence (DNA): TGTGCCAGCAGCTTAGGAGTCTCGGGACTCTATGGCTACACCTTC. Drawing the rest from reference TRBV7-9 and TRBJ1-2, the complete variable domain is DTGVSQNPRHKITKRGQNVTFRCDPISEHNRLYWYRQTLGQGPEFLTYFQNEAQLEKSRLLSDRFSAERPKGSFSTLEIQRTEQGDSAMYLCASSLGVSGLYGYTFGSGTRLTVV.

The chain recombines TRBV10-3 with TRBJ2-7, with D possibly matching TRBD1 (5 bases). Germline V gene lookup returns CDR1 ENHRY and CDR2 SYGVKD. Deletions cut 11 bases from V and 2 bases from J, with 16 bases between. The CDR3 runs to 13 residues. In nucleotides, the CDR3 is TGTGCCGTCGCTAATCAAGGGGCCTACGAGCAGTACTTC. This sequence encodes CAVANQGAYEQYF.

This chain connects TRBV18 to TRBJ2-1; D may match TRBD1 or TRBD2 (5 bases each). This CDR3 is 14 amino acids long. V gave up 3 bases and J gave up 2 bases, with 8 bases separating them. Germline CDR1 reads KGHSH; CDR2 reads LQKENI. This CDR3 is CASSPLGAYNEQFF. The CDR3 coding sequence is TGTGCCAGCTCACCGCTGGGGGCCTACAATGAGCAGTTCTTC.

The rearrangement joins TRBV11-2 to TRBJ2-7; no clear D gene. Trimming took off 5 bases at V and 0 bases at J, with 5 bases between the two ends. This CDR3 region has 12 residues. Germline-derived CDR1 and CDR2 are SGHAT and FQNNGV. CDR3 bases: TGTGCCAGCAGCGGTGTCTCCTACGAGCAGTACTTC. This sequence encodes CASSGVSYEQYF.

A few counts support this clone. The rearrangement uses TRBV18 and TRBJ2-5; TRBD1 matches 7 bases. Germline trimming cut 6 bases from V and 1 base from J; bases unmatched to any gene: 8. Germline-derived CDR1 and CDR2 are KGHSH and LQKENI. CDR3 length equals 15 residues. CDR3 bases: TGTGCCAGCTCGGCCCCCGGGACAGCCCAAGAGACCCAGTACTTC. It yields the protein CASSAPGTAQETQYF. The full variable domain, rest sourced from reference TRBV18 and TRBJ2-5, is NAGVMQNPRHLVRRRGQEARLRCSPMKGHSHVYWYRQLPEEGLKFMVYLQKENIIDESGMPKERFSAEFPKEGPSILRIQQVVRGDSAAYFCASSAPGTAQETQYFGPGTRLLVL.